The clone carrying this T cell receptor (beta chain) was seen a handful of times. TCRdb itself ran the RT-PCR reads through MiXCR, one entry per CDR3 protein. The sample lists over 350,000 distinct CDR3 sequences, 16% occurring once. The sample belongs to a study of patients and donors after allogeneic stem cell transplantation. The origin of this receptor is a human donor who was either an allogeneic HSCT recipient or a stem cell or donor lymphocyte infusion donor (not recorded which). It is not recorded whose cells these are; they may come from a transplant donor. Sequencing used blood, either unsorted or a sorted T cell fraction (not recorded which).

This CDR3 is CASSHQRGTSGGVYTGELFF. In DNA form, the CDR3 reads TGCGCCAGCAGCCACCAACGCGGGACTAGCGGGGGGGTATACACCGGGGAGCTGTTTTTT. The V call is TRBV4-3, the J call TRBJ2-2, with 16 bases that match TRBD2. V lost 3 bases, J lost 3 bases, and 10 bases stayed unmatched. This CDR3 region has 20 residues. Germline V gives CDR1 LGHNA, CDR2 YSLEER.